One sample yielded the 17 T cell receptor beta chains listed below, sequenced in a study of blood T cells in healthy people across ages. Using a J-beta primer mix together with a sample-barcoded 5' primer, a second PCR was run for roughly 6 to 12 cycles. In TCRdb, the 5' RACE reads were re-called with MiXCR into one record per CDR3 protein. The sample records 1.2 million to 1.5 million distinct CDR3 sequences, roughly 40% being singletons. What was sequenced was blood. The receptors shown here come from a woman aged 18-29 years in good health.

This clonotype was seen a handful of times. The V call is TRBV7-2, the J call TRBJ2-5; D is perhaps TRBD1 or TRBD2 (5 bases each). The V gene lost 1 base and the J gene lost 7 bases, with 16 bases spanning the gap. This CDR3 is 15 amino acids long. CDR1 and CDR2 from the germline V gene are SGHTA and FQGNSA. This chain's CDR3 is CASSLVSGPRMTQYF. DNA for the CDR3: TGTGCCAGCAGCTTAGTGTCGGGGCCCAGAATGACCCAGTACTTC.

The genes are TRBV25-1 and TRBJ1-1; 7 bases map to TRBD1. After removal of 6 bases from V and 5 bases from J, the junction contained 6 bases not matched to a gene. CDR1 is MGHDK, CDR2 SYGVNS, per germline. This CDR3 is 13 amino acids long. The CDR3 reads CASRGGFGTEAFF. The CDR3 nucleotides are TGTGCCAGCAGAGGGGGCTTCGGGACTGAAGCTTTCTTT.

This clonotype was detected ten times or more. V and J are TRBV12-3 or TRBV12-4 and TRBJ2-3; TRBD1 agrees at 9 bases. The V gene end was trimmed by 2 bases and the J gene end by 5 bases; junction bases not matched to a gene: 5. CDR3 length: 15 amino acids. CDR3 loop: CASSLRGQGRDTQYF. The CDR3 DNA sequence: TGTGCCAGCAGTTTACGGGGACAGGGAAGAGATACGCAGTATTTT.

V gene TRBV9 combines with J gene TRBJ1-5, with no clear D. V lost 0 bases and J lost 0, with 13 bases in between. This CDR3 has 17 amino acids. Germline lookup yields CDR1 SGDLS and CDR2 YYNGEE. The CDR3 spells CASSVDGIGLSNQPQHF. CDR3 nucleotides: TGTGCCAGCAGCGTAGACGGGATCGGACTTAGCAATCAGCCCCAGCATTTT.

The rearrangement links TRBV20-1 to TRBJ2-1, with TRBD2 matching 11 bases. Per germline, CDR1 DFQATT and CDR2 SNEGSKA (reference sequence). J lost 4 bases, V lost 0 bases, and 5 bases had no gene match. The CDR3 has 16 residues. The CDR3 region is CSARDRTSGRYNEQFF. The DNA for the CDR3 is TGCAGTGCTAGAGATCGGACTAGCGGGCGTTACAATGAGCAGTTCTTC.

With regard to this clonotype: Germline is not matched at one junction end, which may reflect a read error. The genes are TRBV12-3 or TRBV12-4 and TRBJ2-7, with 9 bases aligning to TRBD2. This CDR3 spans 14 amino acids. The CDR3 coding sequence is TGTGCCAGCAGGGCGACTAGCGGTTCCTACGGGCAGTACTTC. Protein: CASRATSGSYGQYF.

The rearrangement joins TRBV6-1 to TRBJ2-1; D unresolved. In germline, CDR1 is MNHNS, CDR2 SASEGT. The V end lost 2 bases, the J end lost 5 bases, and 7 bases lay between the germline ends. The CDR3 has 13 residues. For the CDR3, the DNA is TGTGCCAGCAGTGAATTGGTGAACAATGAGCAGTTCTTC. Its protein product is CASSELVNNEQFF.

The gene calls are TRBV21-1 and TRBJ1-1; whether TRBD1, the table's D call, matches the DNA was not checked. TRBV21-1 is a documented pseudogene. The CDR3 loop spans 17 amino acids. The CDR3 here is CASSKVAGEISDTEAFF. CDR3 in DNA: TGTGCCAGCAGCAAAGTTGCAGGGGAGATATCGGACACTGAAGCTTTCTTT.

This clonotype has a handful of counts. The gene calls are TRBV6-6 and TRBJ1-2, with a possible D match to TRBD1 (5 bases). CDR3 length: 14 amino acids. From germline, CDR1 is MNHNY and CDR2 SVGAGI (reference sequence). Deletions cut 6 bases from V and 8 bases from J, with 19 bases between. The CDR3 region has the DNA TGTGCCAGCAGCCAAGGGGACTCACCCTACGGCTACACCTTC. Translation gives CASSQGDSPYGYTF.

The CDR3 is CASSRRLAGVPYNEQFF. The DNA for the CDR3 is TGTGCCAGCAGCCGTAGACTAGCGGGAGTACCCTACAATGAGCAGTTCTTC. This chain joins TRBV14 and TRBJ2-1, with 12 bases aligning to TRBD2. Trimming took 4 bases from V and 2 from J; bases not matched to a gene: 6. Germline CDR1 reads SGHDN; CDR2 reads FVKESK. This CDR3 region has 17 residues. Looking up the rest from reference TRBV14 and TRBJ2-1 gives the full variable domain: EAGVTQFPSHSVIEKGQTVTLRCDPISGHDNLYWYRRVMGKEIKFLLHFVKESKQDESGMPNNRFLAERTGGTYSTLKVQPAELEDSGVYFCASSRRLAGVPYNEQFFGPGTRLTVL.

This clonotype was recorded at least ten times. The V call is TRBV7-9, the J call TRBJ2-7; tentative D call: TRBD2 (5 bases). Germline V lookup: CDR1 SEHNR, CDR2 FQNEAQ (reference sequence). Trimming removed 5 bases from V and 1 base from J, with 12 bases in between. There are 14 residues in the CDR3. This CDR3 is CASSPTGESYEQYF. CDR3 DNA sequence: TGTGCCAGCAGCCCCACTGGGGAGTCCTACGAGCAGTACTTC.

This chain joins TRBV5-1 and TRBJ2-5; D might be TRBD2 (5 bases). Trimming left V 4 bases short and J 1 base short, with 11 bases between. Germline V gives CDR1 SGHRS, CDR2 YFSETQ. The CDR3 sequence is 14 residues long. The CDR3 nucleotides read TGCGCCAGCAGCCCGCGGAGGATCCAAGAGACCCAGTACTTC. It encodes CASSPRRIQETQYF.

In its sample, this clonotype was seen a few times. The genes are TRBV12-5 and TRBJ2-1; D is perhaps TRBD1 (6 bases). Trimming stripped 3 bases from V and 1 base from J, with 13 bases between. The germline V gene encodes CDR1 LGHNT and CDR2 FRNRAP. This CDR3 is built from 16 residues. CDR3 DNA: TGTGCTAGTGGTTTCAACACAGGACAGTCCTACAATGAGCAGTTCTTC. Translated: CASGFNTGQSYNEQFF. The variable domain in full, with the rest retrieved from reference TRBV12-5 and TRBJ2-1, is DARVTQTPRHKVTEMGQEVTMRCQPILGHNTVFWYRQTMMQGLELLAYFRNRAPLDDSGMPKDRFSAEMPDATLATLKIQPSEPRDSAVYFCASGFNTGQSYNEQFFGPGTRLTVL.

The V gene is TRBV7-2, the J gene TRBJ2-5; D is unclear. The germline CDR1 and CDR2 sequences are SGHTA and FQGNSA. The V end was cut by 6 bases, the J end by 2 bases, with 13 bases between. The CDR3 is made up of 14 amino acids. The CDR3 DNA follows: TGTGCCAGCAGTCCTAATGGGCAGCAAGAGACCCAGTACTTC. This translates into CASSPNGQQETQYF. Together with reference TRBV7-2 and TRBJ2-5, the CDR3 gives the full variable domain: GAGVSQSPSNKVTEKGKDVELRCDPISGHTALYWYRQSLGQGLEFLIYFQGNSAPDKSGLPSDRFSAERTGGSVSTLTIQRTQQEDSAVYLCASSPNGQQETQYFGPGTRLLVL.

As concerns this clonotype: With a much larger clone just one base away, this may be a read error. The chain carries TRBV7-2 and TRBJ2-4; D unclear. This CDR3 has 14 residues. Trimming left V 1 base short and J 15 bases short, with 19 bases between. CDR1 and CDR2 from the germline V gene are SGHTA and FQGNSA. The CDR3 loop is CASSLEGRTYELYF. The CDR3 nucleotides read TGTGCCAGCAGCTTAGAAGGCAGAACCTACGAGCTGTACTTC.

This clonotype came up once. One end of the junction varies from germline; a read error may be responsible. The CDR3 DNA follows: TGTGCCAGTAGTTTACCGATCTCTGGGGTCAACGTCCTGACTTTC. Translated, it gives CASSLPISGVNVLTF. The rearrangement uses TRBV19 and TRBJ2-6; D uncertain. CDR1 is LNHDA, CDR2 SQIVND, per germline (reference sequence). This CDR3 has 15 amino acids.

The gene calls are TRBV29-1 and TRBJ2-1; D might be TRBD1 (6 bases). The CDR3 is made up of 16 amino acids. Germline V gene data show CDR1 as SQVTM and CDR2 as ANQGSEA. V lost 1 base and J 1 base, leaving 14 bases between the germline ends. The CDR3 here is CSVEVVGTRSYNEQFF. Written as DNA, the CDR3 is TGCAGCGTTGAAGTCGTCGGGACAAGATCCTACAATGAGCAGTTCTTC.